This entry lists 21 T cell receptor beta chains sequenced from one sample in a study of T cell changes during pregnancy in multiple sclerosis. Profiling relied on immunoSEQ multiplex PCR, and the TCRdb table lists in-frame clones only, not all of them. The repertoire holds fewer than 85,000 clones, with around 93% as singletons. This sample comprised peripheral blood, obtained in the third trimester of pregnancy. All receptors derive from a female donor with multiple sclerosis, enrolled in a pregnancy study.

The genes are TRBV19 and TRBJ1-5; 7 bases map to TRBD1. Losses at the gene ends were 10 bases for V and 6 bases for J; bases not matched to a gene: 9. CDR1 LNHDA and CDR2 SQIVND come from the germline V gene (reference sequence). The CDR3 loop spans 13 amino acids. The CDR3 loop is CATSEGGGQPQHF. CDR3 bases: TGTGCCACCTCCGAAGGGGGCGGTCAGCCCCAGCATTTT.

This rearrangement joins TRBV7-9 to TRBJ1-5; TRBD1 aligns across 8 bases. V shed 5 bases and J 5 bases; nucleotides not matched to a gene: 8. This CDR3 is built from 15 residues. Germline assignment: CDR1 SEHNR and CDR2 FQNEAQ (reference sequence). The CDR3 DNA is TGTGCCAGCAGCAGCGACAGGGGCAGGGATCAGCCCCAGCATTTT. It specifies CASSSDRGRDQPQHF.

The rearrangement joins TRBV19 to TRBJ1-1; D call uncertain. Trimming stripped 5 bases from V and 0 bases from J, with 10 bases between. The CDR3 is made up of 14 amino acids. The germline V gene has CDR1 LNHDA and CDR2 SQIVND (reference sequence). CDR3 bases: TGTGCCAGTAGTCCGCAGGCCATGAACACTGAAGCTTTCTTT. It translates to CASSPQAMNTEAFF. Complete variable domain (other parts from reference TRBV19 and TRBJ1-1): DGGITQSPKYLFRKEGQNVTLSCEQNLNHDAMYWYRQDPGQGLRLIYYSQIVNDFQKGDIAEGYSVSREKKESFPLTVTSAQKNPTAFYLCASSPQAMNTEAFFGQGTRLTVV.

The V gene is TRBV5-6, the J gene TRBJ1-1; D call uncertain. Trimming took 2 bases from V and 1 from J, leaving 12 bases between them. The CDR3 extends over 15 amino acids. CDR1 SGHDT and CDR2 YYEEEE come from the germline V gene. The CDR3 region is CASSLRKQRNTEAFF. For the CDR3, the DNA is TGTGCCAGCAGCTTAAGAAAACAGAGGAACACTGAAGCTTTCTTT.

This clone has a single count. The chain employs TRBV7-9 and TRBJ2-1; 7 bases map to TRBD1. CDR3 size: 15 residues. Trimming removed 3 bases from V and 3 bases from J; junction bases left unmatched: 5. Germline CDR1 reads SEHNR; CDR2 reads FQNEAQ (reference sequence). CDR3 loop: CASSLADRVYNEQFF. CDR3 DNA sequence: TGTGCCAGCAGCTTGGCCGACAGGGTCTACAATGAGCAGTTCTTC.

V usage is TRBV12-5 and J usage is TRBJ2-5; D unclear. Trimming took 5 bases from V and 5 from J, leaving 6 bases between them. CDR1 and CDR2 (germline): LGHNT, FRNRAP. The CDR3 runs 11 residues. The CDR3 DNA reads as TGTGCTAGTGGTCTCGGGGAGACCCAGTACTTC. Its protein product is CASGLGETQYF.

This clone has just one count. V gene TRBV13 combines with J gene TRBJ2-3; D might be TRBD2 (7 bases). The CDR3 contains 13 residues. V lost 8 bases to trimming and J lost 1 base, with 10 bases between them. Germline CDR1 reads PRHDT; CDR2 reads FYEKMQ (reference sequence). CDR3 in DNA: TGTGCCAGCGGGGGGGCCCGCACAGATACGCAGTATTTT. This encodes CASGGARTDTQYF.

The chain recombines TRBV5-4 with TRBJ2-2; tentative D call: TRBD1 (6 bases). The germline V gene has CDR1 SGHNT and CDR2 YYREEE (reference sequence). Trimming stripped 3 bases from V and 3 bases from J, with 12 bases between. The CDR3 extends over 15 amino acids. The CDR3 sequence: CASSSPRTDTGELFF. The CDR3 nucleotides are TGTGCCAGCAGCTCCCCCCGGACAGACACCGGGGAGCTGTTTTTT.

The rearrangement links TRBV7-8 to TRBJ2-7; no reliable D call. The CDR3 is 14 residues long. The germline V and J ends were trimmed by 1 base and 0 bases, with 7 bases remaining between them. Germline V gene lookup returns CDR1 SGHVS and CDR2 FQNEAQ. CDR3 sequence: CASSLGGASYEQYF. DNA of the CDR3: TGTGCCAGCAGCTTAGGCGGCGCCTCCTACGAGCAGTACTTC.

This chain links TRBV10-1 with TRBJ2-7, with D possibly being TRBD1 (5 bases). With 3 bases removed from V and 7 bases from J, the gap between germline ends came to 13 bases. Looked up from germline, CDR1 is WNHNN and CDR2 is SYGVQD (reference sequence). This CDR3 has 13 amino acids. The CDR3 loop is CASSEGHRREQYF. The CDR3 DNA sequence: TGCGCCAGCAGTGAAGGACACCGAAGGGAGCAGTACTTC.

The chain couples TRBV10-3 to TRBJ2-3, with 7 bases identical to TRBD1. Germline trimming cut 7 bases from V and 5 bases from J; bases unmatched to any gene: 12. Germline CDR1 ENHRY, CDR2 SYGVKD. This CDR3 comprises 15 residues. The CDR3 sequence is CAIMEDRTFGDTQYF. In DNA, the CDR3 is TGTGCCATCATGGAGGACAGGACCTTCGGAGATACGCAGTATTTT.

The rearrangement uses TRBV6-5 and TRBJ1-1, with TRBD1 identical over 7 bases. V shed 0 bases and J 2 bases; nucleotides not matched to a gene: 3. Germline lookup yields CDR1 MNHEY and CDR2 SVGAGI. The CDR3 is made up of 15 amino acids. For the CDR3, the DNA is TGTGCCAGCAGTTACTCAACAGGGGCCAACACTGAAGCTTTCTTT. It is translated as CASSYSTGANTEAFF.

The rearrangement joins TRBV7-3 to TRBJ2-3, with a possible D match to TRBD2 (7 bases). The CDR3 is 14 amino acids. Germline V gene data show CDR1 as SGHTA and CDR2 as FQGTGA. V lost 8 bases to trimming and J lost 7 bases, with 19 bases between them. CDR3 DNA: TGTGCCAGCGCCGCGGGGGCACCCCGGAATACGCAGTATTTT. Protein product: CASAAGAPRNTQYF. The full variable domain, rest sourced from reference TRBV7-3 and TRBJ2-3, is GAGVSQTPSNKVTEKGKYVELRCDPISGHTALYWYRQSLGQGPEFLIYFQGTGAADDSGLPNDRFFAVRPEGSVSTLKIQRTERGDSAVYLCASAAGAPRNTQYFGPGTRLTVL.

The chain carries TRBV2 and TRBJ2-3, with 8 bases matching TRBD2. The CDR3 runs to 15 residues. From germline, CDR1 is SNHLY and CDR2 FYNNEI. The ends lost 8 bases at V and 0 bases at J; junction bases unmatched: 7. The CDR3 region is CASEPRGGSTDTQYF. CDR3 coding DNA: TGTGCCAGCGAGCCTCGGGGGGGGAGCACAGATACGCAGTATTTT.

The chain joins TRBV7-6 to TRBJ1-2, with TRBD1 matching over 9 bases. Germline V lookup: CDR1 SGHVS, CDR2 FNYEAQ. The CDR3 runs 15 residues. V was pared by 3 bases and J by 6 bases, with 8 bases of the junction left unmatched. The CDR3 DNA reads TGTGCCAGCAGCTTGGAAACAGGGGGCGAGAATGGCTACACCTTC. Amino acid sequence: CASSLETGGENGYTF. The full variable domain, with the rest looked up from reference TRBV7-6 and TRBJ1-2, is GAGVSQSPRYKVTKRGQDVALRCDPISGHVSLYWYRQALGQGPEFLTYFNYEAQQDKSGLPNDRFSAERPEGSISTLTIQRTEQRDSAMYRCASSLETGGENGYTFGSGTRLTVV.

This sequence joins TRBV7-9 and TRBJ1-1; D ambiguous. V was cut by 1 base and J by 3 bases, with 9 bases left in between. The germline V gene has CDR1 SEHNR and CDR2 FQNEAQ (reference sequence). There are 14 residues in the CDR3. The CDR3 coding sequence is TGTGCCAGCAGCTTAGTCGGTTTGTACACTGAAGCTTTCTTT. The encoded protein is CASSLVGLYTEAFF.

The chain recombines TRBV7-6 with TRBJ2-1; D is possibly TRBD1 (5 bases). Germline V gene data show CDR1 as SGHVS and CDR2 as FNYEAQ. V dropped 0 bases and J dropped 6 bases, with 6 bases sitting between them. This CDR3 has 13 amino acids. CDR3: CASSLADSNEQFF. Here the CDR3 DNA reads TGTGCCAGCAGCTTAGCCGACAGCAATGAGCAGTTCTTC.

This clone appeared a single time. The chain combines TRBV15 with TRBJ1-4; D remains ambiguous. This CDR3 is built from 15 residues. The V end was cut by 7 bases, the J end by 0 bases, with 12 bases between. The germline CDR1 and CDR2 sequences are LNHNV and YYDKDF (reference sequence). CDR3 coding DNA: TGTGCCACCACCTGGGCAACCCCAACTAATGAAAAACTGTTTTTT. It is translated as CATTWATPTNEKLFF.

V and J are TRBV9 and TRBJ2-7, with D possibly TRBD1 on 6 matching bases. The CDR3 length is 12 residues. The V gene's germline CDR1 is SGDLS and CDR2 YYNGEE. V lost 7 bases, J lost 4 bases, and 12 bases lay in between. The CDR3 sequence: CASGGEPYEQYF. DNA of the CDR3: TGTGCCAGCGGGGGCGAGCCATACGAGCAGTACTTC.

The chain joins TRBV7-7 to TRBJ2-2; possible D gene TRBD2, 6 bases. Germline CDR1 SSHAT, CDR2 FNYEAQ (reference sequence). The CDR3 is made up of 13 amino acids. The CDR3 here is CATWDLARGELFF. The CDR3 DNA is TGTGCTACTTGGGACTTAGCGCGTGGGGAGCTGTTTTTT.

This chain uses TRBV10-3 with TRBJ2-3; 7 nucleotides align to TRBD1. Trimming took 3 bases from V and 2 from J; bases not matched to a gene: 8. The CDR3 has 16 residues. Per the germline V gene, CDR1 is ENHRY and CDR2 is SYGVKD. CDR3 loop: CAISERGDSLTDTQYF. Written as DNA, the CDR3 is TGTGCCATCAGTGAACGTGGGGACAGCCTCACAGATACGCAGTATTTT.